What follows is one T cell receptor beta chain and its context. Its antigen is unidentified. This sample is drawn from a study of cytomegalovirus exposure and HLA in healthy donors. Study results and caveats: Cytomegalovirus association was assigned to under 200 TCR beta chains. Most TCR sequences were rare, but some public TCRs occurred in many donors. The authors confirmed in vitro that a few CMV-associated chains were specific for CMV antigens.

Separate from the approximately 700-subject first cohort was the 120-subject validation cohort, to which the donors belonged. Assay: immunoSEQ multiplex PCR; the TCRdb copy retains only in-frame clones and omits some. This table holds 52,000 or so clones, 80% to 90% found once. V was pared by 1 base and J by 2 bases, with 11 bases between. Germline CDR1 is SGHTA and CDR2 is FQGNSA. CDR3 size: 15 residues. The chain couples TRBV7-2 to TRBJ1-1, with D possibly TRBD1 on 5 matching bases. Material: PBMCs. The TCR comes from a woman younger than 30 in good health and CMV-seronegative. The CDR3 coding sequence is TGTGCCAGCAGCTTAGGAAGGGGCAGTAACACTGAAGCTTTCTTT. It translates to CASSLGRGSNTEAFF.